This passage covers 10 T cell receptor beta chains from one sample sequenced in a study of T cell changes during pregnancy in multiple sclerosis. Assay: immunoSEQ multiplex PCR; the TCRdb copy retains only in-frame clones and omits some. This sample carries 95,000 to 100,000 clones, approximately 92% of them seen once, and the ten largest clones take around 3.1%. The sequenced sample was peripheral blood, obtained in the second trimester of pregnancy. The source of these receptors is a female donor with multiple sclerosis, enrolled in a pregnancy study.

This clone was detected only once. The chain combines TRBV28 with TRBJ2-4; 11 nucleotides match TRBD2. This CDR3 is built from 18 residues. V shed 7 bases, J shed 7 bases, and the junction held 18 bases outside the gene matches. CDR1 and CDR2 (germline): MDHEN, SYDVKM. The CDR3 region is CASMFGLAGLGRVNIQYF. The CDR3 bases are TGTGCCAGCATGTTCGGACTAGCGGGTCTGGGTCGGGTTAACATTCAGTACTTC.

The DNA of the CDR3 is TGTGCCAGCAGTTCGACAGGAAATCAGCCCCAGCATTTT. Translated: CASSSTGNQPQHF. The chain is built from TRBV28 and TRBJ1-5, with TRBD1 as a possible D gene (6 bases). The CDR3 covers 13 residues. Looked up from germline, CDR1 is MDHEN and CDR2 is SYDVKM. Between the trimmed V and J ends, which lost 4 bases and 4 bases, there was a span of 8 bases.

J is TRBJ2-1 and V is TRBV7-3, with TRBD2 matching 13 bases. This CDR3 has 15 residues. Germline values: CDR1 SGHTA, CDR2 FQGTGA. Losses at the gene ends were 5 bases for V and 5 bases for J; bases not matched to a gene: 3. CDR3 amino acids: CASSPGTSGNNEQFF. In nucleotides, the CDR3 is TGTGCCAGCAGCCCCGGGACTAGCGGGAACAATGAGCAGTTCTTC. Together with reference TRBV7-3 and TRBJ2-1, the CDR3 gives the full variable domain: GAGVSQTPSNKVTEKGKYVELRCDPISGHTALYWYRQSLGQGPEFLIYFQGTGAADDSGLPNDRFFAVRPEGSVSTLKIQRTERGDSAVYLCASSPGTSGNNEQFFGPGTRLTVL.

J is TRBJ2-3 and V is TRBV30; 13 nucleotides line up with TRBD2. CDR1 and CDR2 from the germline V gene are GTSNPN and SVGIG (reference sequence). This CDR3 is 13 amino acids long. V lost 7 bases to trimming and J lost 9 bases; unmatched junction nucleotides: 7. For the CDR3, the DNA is TGTGCCTCCTGGACTAGCGGGAGTCACACGCAGTATTTT. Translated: CASWTSGSHTQYF.

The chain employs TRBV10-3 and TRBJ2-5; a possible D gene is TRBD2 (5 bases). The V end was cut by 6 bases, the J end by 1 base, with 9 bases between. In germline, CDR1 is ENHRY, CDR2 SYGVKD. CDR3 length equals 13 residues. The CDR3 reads CAIRGSGQETQYF. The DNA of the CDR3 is TGTGCCATCAGGGGGAGCGGCCAAGAGACCCAGTACTTC.

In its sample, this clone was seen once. CDR3 amino acids: CSASSETQYF. The CDR3 region has the DNA TGCAGTGCTAGTAGTGAGACCCAGTACTTC. The rearrangement joins TRBV20-1 to TRBJ2-5, with D hard to call. Trimming shortened V by 3 bases and J by 5 bases, and 4 bases separated the two germline ends. Germline CDR1 DFQATT, CDR2 SNEGSKA (reference sequence). The CDR3 extends over 10 amino acids.

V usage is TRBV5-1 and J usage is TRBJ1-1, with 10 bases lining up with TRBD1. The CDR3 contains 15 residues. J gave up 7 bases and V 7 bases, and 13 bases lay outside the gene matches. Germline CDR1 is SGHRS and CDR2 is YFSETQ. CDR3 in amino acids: CASGTSGTGVSEAFF. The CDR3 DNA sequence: TGCGCCAGCGGCACCTCCGGGACAGGGGTAAGTGAAGCTTTCTTT.

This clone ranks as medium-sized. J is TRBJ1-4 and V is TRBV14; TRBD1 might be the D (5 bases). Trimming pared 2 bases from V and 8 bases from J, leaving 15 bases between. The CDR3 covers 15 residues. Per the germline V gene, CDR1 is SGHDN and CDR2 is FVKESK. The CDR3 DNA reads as TGTGCCAGCAGCCAAATCGGCAGGGCAAAGGAAAAACTGTTTTTT. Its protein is CASSQIGRAKEKLFF.

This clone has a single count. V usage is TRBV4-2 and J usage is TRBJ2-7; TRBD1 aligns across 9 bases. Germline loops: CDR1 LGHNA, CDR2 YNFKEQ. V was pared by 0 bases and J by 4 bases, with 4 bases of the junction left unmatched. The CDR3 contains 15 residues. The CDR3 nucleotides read TGTGCCAGCAGCCAAGATGGGACAGGGACATACGAGCAGTACTTC. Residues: CASSQDGTGTYEQYF.

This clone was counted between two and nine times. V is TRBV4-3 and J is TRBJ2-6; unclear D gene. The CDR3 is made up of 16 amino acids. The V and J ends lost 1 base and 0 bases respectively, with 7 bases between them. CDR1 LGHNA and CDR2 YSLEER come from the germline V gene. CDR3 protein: CASSQAPSSGANVLTF. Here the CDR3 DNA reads TGCGCCAGCAGCCAAGCCCCGAGCTCTGGGGCCAACGTCCTGACTTTC.